Below are 31 T cell receptor beta chains sequenced from a single sample in a study of post-analysis software for immune sequencing data. Prepared TCR beta cDNA libraries contained unique molecular identifiers. TCRdb redid the calling of the PCR reads with MiXCR, one entry per CDR3 protein. The table lists around 710,000 distinct CDR3 sequences, just over 45% of them singletons, with 4.9% in the top ten. Overall study findings and caveats: Five or six TRBV segments appeared more often in patients than in controls, and TRBV5-6, TRBV5-1 and TRBV20-1 were among these.

These receptors' antigens are unknown. Sequencing input: blood. These receptor sequences come from a girl between 5 and 17 years old with multiple sclerosis.

The chain is built from TRBV4-2 and TRBJ2-1, with D possibly being TRBD1 (6 bases). The CDR3 has 14 amino acids. V lost 0 bases and J 8 bases, leaving 11 bases between the germline ends. Per germline, CDR1 LGHNA and CDR2 YNFKEQ. Here the CDR3 DNA reads TGTGCCAGCAGCCAAGAAGGGGGATCCCATGAGCAGTTCTTC. Residues: CASSQEGGSHEQFF.

This sequence joins TRBV20-1 and TRBJ2-3, with 11 nucleotides matching TRBD2. V was clipped by 3 bases and J by 7 bases; unmatched bases: 12. The germline V gene has CDR1 DFQATT and CDR2 SNEGSKA (reference sequence). CDR3 length: 16 amino acids. CDR3 region: CSASETSGTFRYTQYF. Here the CDR3 DNA reads TGCAGTGCTAGCGAGACTAGCGGGACCTTCCGATATACGCAGTATTTT.

This sequence joins TRBV20-1 and TRBJ1-2; weak D call: TRBD1 (5 bases). The CDR3 length is 15 residues. The ends were cut back, 0 bases at V and 3 bases at J, with 14 bases in the middle. CDR1 and CDR2 from the germline V gene are DFQATT and SNEGSKA (reference sequence). The CDR3, as DNA: TGCAGTGCTAGAGATCTTGACAGTCACCACTATGGCTACACCTTC. Amino acids: CSARDLDSHHYGYTF.

This sequence joins TRBV7-9 and TRBJ2-1, with unresolved D. The germline V gene encodes CDR1 SEHNR and CDR2 FQNEAQ (reference sequence). V dropped 6 bases and J dropped 8 bases, with 11 bases sitting between them. This CDR3 spans 12 amino acids. The CDR3 region is CASSFERDEQFF. Here the CDR3 DNA reads TGTGCCAGCAGTTTTGAGAGAGATGAGCAGTTCTTC.

V and J are TRBV20-1 and TRBJ2-4, with D perhaps TRBD1 (6 bases). The CDR3 sequence is 14 residues long. From germline, CDR1 is DFQATT and CDR2 SNEGSKA (reference sequence). The V end was cut by 3 bases, the J end by 5 bases, with 14 bases between. CDR3 coding DNA: TGCAGTGCTAGGTCCGTGGACAGTCAAAACATTCAGTACTTC. Protein: CSARSVDSQNIQYF.

The chain recombines TRBV7-9 with TRBJ1-5; D is uncertain. CDR1 SEHNR and CDR2 FQNEAQ come from the germline V gene (reference sequence). Deletions cut 4 bases from V and 5 bases from J, with 6 bases between. The CDR3 is 12 amino acids. The chain's CDR3 is CASSSPHQPQHF. The CDR3 DNA follows: TGTGCCAGCAGCTCGCCTCATCAGCCCCAGCATTTT.

This clonotype was counted a single time. The chain recombines TRBV20-1 with TRBJ1-5, with TRBD1 matching 12 bases. Germline loops: CDR1 DFQATT, CDR2 SNEGSKA (reference sequence). The CDR3 runs 18 residues. Trimming cost V 4 bases and J 2 bases; bases outside gene matches: 12. In DNA, the CDR3 is TGCAGTGCTACGAGCGGGGACAGGGGGCTCAAGGGCAATCAGCCCCAGCATTTT. Its protein is CSATSGDRGLKGNQPQHF.

This sequence joins TRBV7-9 and TRBJ2-7; unclear D gene. V gave up 5 bases and J gave up 6 bases, with 11 bases separating them. The germline CDR1 and CDR2 sequences are SEHNR and FQNEAQ (reference sequence). This CDR3 contains 12 residues. The CDR3 nucleotides are TGTGCCAGCAGCCCCGATCACTTCGAGCAGTACTTC. As protein: CASSPDHFEQYF.

The chain employs TRBV7-9 and TRBJ2-1; weak D call: TRBD1 (6 bases). In germline, CDR1 is SEHNR, CDR2 FQNEAQ (reference sequence). Between the trimmed V and J ends, which lost 2 bases and 0 bases, there was a span of 8 bases. The CDR3 contains 15 residues. The DNA of the CDR3 is TGTGCCAGCAGCTTAAGGACAGACTCCTACAATGAGCAGTTCTTC. Translating gives CASSLRTDSYNEQFF.

This clonotype has only a few counts. The chain employs TRBV5-6 and TRBJ1-2, with D uncertain. V dropped 3 bases and J dropped 5 bases, with 17 bases sitting between them. The CDR3 totals 15 residues. Germline loops: CDR1 SGHDT, CDR2 YYEEEE. CDR3 amino acids: CASSSPGREGYGYTF. The DNA for the CDR3 is TGTGCCAGCAGCTCGCCGGGTAGGGAGGGATATGGCTACACCTTC.

In regard to this clonotype: A read error may explain this, as a much larger clone is one base away. The chain is built from TRBV3-1 and TRBJ2-4, with TRBD1 matching over 9 bases. The DNA end lines up better with TRBJ2-7; the J call may be wrong. The CDR3 runs 12 residues. The germline gives CDR1 LGHDT, CDR2 YNNKEL (reference sequence). The CDR3 here is CASSQTGGEQYF. The CDR3 region has the DNA TGTGCCAGCAGCCAGACAGGGGGCGAGCAGTACTTC.

The chain carries TRBV5-6 and TRBJ2-1; 8 positions agree with TRBD2. Germline-derived CDR1 and CDR2 are SGHDT and YYEEEE. The length of the CDR3 is 15 residues. Germline trimming cut 2 bases from V and 6 bases from J; bases unmatched to any gene: 7. As DNA, the CDR3 is TGTGCCAGCAGCTTCCTTAGCGGGATGTCCAATGAGCAGTTCTTC. Protein: CASSFLSGMSNEQFF.

The CDR3: CASSFNPGPSSTDTQYF. In nucleotides, the CDR3 is TGCGCCAGCAGCTTCAACCCGGGGCCGTCTAGCACAGATACGCAGTATTTT. V is TRBV5-1 and J is TRBJ2-3; possibly TRBD1 or TRBD2 for D (5 bases each). V was clipped by 2 bases and J by 0 bases, with 16 bases between them. Germline V CDR1 and CDR2: SGHRS, YFSETQ. The CDR3 covers 17 residues.

The chain uses TRBV9 and TRBJ2-7; D perhaps matches TRBD2 (7 bases). Germline values: CDR1 SGDLS, CDR2 YYNGEE. This CDR3 has 17 residues. Trimming left V 4 bases short and J 2 bases short, with 22 bases between. The CDR3 nucleotides read TGTGCCAGCAGCCAAAGTTCTAAGGGGGGGGCGGCCTACGAGCAGTACTTC. This encodes CASSQSSKGGAAYEQYF. The variable domain in full, completed from reference TRBV9 and TRBJ2-7, reads DSGVTQTPKHLITATGQRVTLRCSPRSGDLSVYWYQQSLDQGLQFLIQYYNGEERAKGNILERFSAQQFPDLHSELNLSSLELGDSALYFCASSQSSKGGAAYEQYFGPGTRLTVT.

This clonotype was seen a handful of times. The chain combines TRBV9 with TRBJ2-3; 12 bases fit TRBD2. CDR1 and CDR2 from the germline V gene are SGDLS and YYNGEE. The V gene end was trimmed by 2 bases and the J gene end by 0 bases; junction bases not matched to a gene: 1. This CDR3 has 16 amino acids. CDR3 protein: CASSVTSGGSTDTQYF. CDR3 nucleotides: TGTGCCAGCAGCGTTACTAGCGGGGGGAGCACAGATACGCAGTATTTT.

The rearrangement links TRBV15 to TRBJ2-1; TRBD2 is a possible D gene (7 bases). The V gene lost 0 bases and the J gene lost 4 bases, with 19 bases spanning the gap. In germline, CDR1 is LNHNV, CDR2 YYDKDF (reference sequence). There are 18 residues in the CDR3. The CDR3 reads CATSRDRGASGQYNEQFF. The CDR3 DNA is TGTGCCACCAGCAGAGATAGGGGGGCTAGCGGACAATACAATGAGCAGTTCTTC.

V and J are TRBV5-1 and TRBJ1-1; 7 bases line up with TRBD1. Germline values: CDR1 SGHRS, CDR2 YFSETQ. J was trimmed by 6 bases and V by 4 bases; bases with no gene match: 9. The length of the CDR3 is 14 residues. The CDR3 region has the DNA TGCGCCAGCAGCCTACAGGGGCCCGGCGCTGAAGCTTTCTTT. It specifies CASSLQGPGAEAFF.

In DNA form, the CDR3 reads TGCAGCGTTGAAGGAGTCACCTCCAATGAGCAGTTCTTC. Translating gives CSVEGVTSNEQFF. This chain joins TRBV29-1 and TRBJ2-1, with D unclear. Germline-derived CDR1 and CDR2 are SQVTM and ANQGSEA. Trimming took 1 base from V and 6 from J, leaving 10 bases between them. This CDR3 is built from 13 residues.

This clonotype appeared a few times. The chain uses TRBV5-5 and TRBJ1-4; no clear D gene. The CDR3 is made up of 11 amino acids. The V gene lost 4 bases and the J gene lost 10 bases, with 8 bases spanning the gap. Germline V gene data show CDR1 as SGHKS and CDR2 as YYEKEE (reference sequence). CDR3 nucleotides: TGTGCCAGCAGCCCCGGTGGAAAACTGTTTTTT. This codes for CASSPGGKLFF. Together with reference TRBV5-5 and TRBJ1-4, the CDR3 gives the full variable domain: DAGVTQSPTHLIKTRGQQVTLRCSPISGHKSVSWYQQVLGQGPQFIFQYYEKEERGRGNFPDRFSARQFPNYSSELNVNALLLGDSALYLCASSPGGKLFFGSGTQLSVL.

The rearrangement joins TRBV29-1 to TRBJ2-7; 10 bases match TRBD1. V lost 5 bases to trimming and J lost 2 bases; unmatched junction nucleotides: 3. The CDR3 runs to 13 residues. CDR1 SQVTM and CDR2 ANQGSEA come from the germline V gene. CDR3 sequence (DNA): TGCAGCGTTCGGGGACAGGGGACCTACGAGCAGTACTTC. This codes for CSVRGQGTYEQYF.

This clonotype was seen more than once but under ten times. This chain links TRBV15 with TRBJ2-7, with 7 bases that match TRBD1. V dropped 0 bases and J dropped 2; count of bases not matched to a gene: 10. Germline V gives CDR1 LNHNV, CDR2 YYDKDF (reference sequence). This CDR3 spans 17 amino acids. The DNA for the CDR3 is TGTGCCACCAGCAGAGACCGGGACAGCTGGGATACCTACGAGCAGTACTTC. This codes for CATSRDRDSWDTYEQYF.

The V and J genes are TRBV7-9 and TRBJ2-1; 9 nucleotides match TRBD2. The germline V gene has CDR1 SEHNR and CDR2 FQNEAQ (reference sequence). The CDR3 contains 14 residues. V was pared by 8 bases and J by 2 bases, with 4 bases of the junction left unmatched. CDR3 in amino acids: CASDSGRTYNEQFF. In DNA, the CDR3 is TGTGCCAGCGACAGCGGGAGGACCTACAATGAGCAGTTCTTC.

V and J are TRBV6-2 or TRBV6-3 and TRBJ2-5, with 11 bases aligning to TRBD2. The CDR3 consists of 17 residues. CDR1 MNHEY and CDR2 SVGEGT come from the germline V gene. V lost 6 bases to trimming and J lost 3 bases; unmatched junction nucleotides: 12. DNA for the CDR3: TGTGCCAGCAGCTCAGGCTCGGGACTAGCGGCGAAAGAGACCCAGTACTTC. Amino acids: CASSSGSGLAAKETQYF.

The chain's CDR3 is CAHGVSSSETQYF. CDR3 DNA: TGTGCCCATGGAGTAAGTTCGTCAGAGACCCAGTACTTC. The rearrangement uses TRBV7-9 and TRBJ2-7; D call uncertain. The tail of the sequence fits TRBJ2-5 better, so the J call may be wrong. This CDR3 spans 13 amino acids. Germline V gene data show CDR1 as SEHNR and CDR2 as FQNEAQ (reference sequence).

This clonotype was found a few times. This rearrangement joins TRBV6-6 to TRBJ2-3; D is uncertain. The CDR3 is 14 amino acids. Germline values: CDR1 MNHNY, CDR2 SVGAGI (reference sequence). The V end lost 5 bases, the J end lost 0 bases, and 9 bases lay between the germline ends. DNA of the CDR3: TGTGCCAGCAGTGACCTTATAAGCACAGATACGCAGTATTTT. Protein sequence: CASSDLISTDTQYF.

The chain carries TRBV11-1 and TRBJ2-5; D call uncertain. The CDR3 consists of 16 residues. Trimming took 0 bases from V and 5 from J, leaving 16 bases between them. Germline values: CDR1 SGHAT, CDR2 FQDESV (reference sequence). The CDR3 nucleotides are TGTGCCAGCAGCTTAGCCGGATGGGCGAACCCTGAGACCCAGTACTTC. Protein product: CASSLAGWANPETQYF.

V gene TRBV6-2 or TRBV6-3 combines with J gene TRBJ2-7, with TRBD2 identical over 14 bases. With V trimmed by 9 bases and J by 6 bases, 4 bases remained unmatched. The CDR3 covers 13 residues. Germline assignment: CDR1 MNHEY and CDR2 SVGEGT. DNA of the CDR3: TGTGCCAGTGGGACTAGCGGGAGCGGCGAGCAGTACTTC. Protein sequence: CASGTSGSGEQYF.

This clonotype was counted only a few times. This sequence joins TRBV7-9 and TRBJ2-5; the D is unclear. Trimming took off 8 bases at V and 1 base at J, with 11 bases between the two ends. Per germline, CDR1 SEHNR and CDR2 FQNEAQ (reference sequence). The CDR3 length is 13 residues. The CDR3 DNA sequence: TGTGCCAGCTCCCGGCTAGGCCAAGAGACCCAGTACTTC. Translating gives CASSRLGQETQYF.

The rearrangement joins TRBV7-9 to TRBJ2-3; tentative D call: TRBD2 (5 bases). V was cut by 3 bases and J by 6 bases, with 16 bases left in between. From germline, CDR1 is SEHNR and CDR2 FQNEAQ (reference sequence). This CDR3 comprises 15 residues. CDR3 protein: CASSLVGEARDTQYF. In nucleotides, the CDR3 is TGTGCCAGCAGCTTGGTGGGAGAGGCGAGGGATACGCAGTATTTT.

The chain links TRBV11-2 to TRBJ2-1, with 13 bases identical to TRBD2. The germline V gene encodes CDR1 SGHAT and CDR2 FQNNGV. This CDR3 comprises 18 residues. V dropped 5 bases and J dropped 1; count of bases not matched to a gene: 8. CDR3 sequence: CASSPGTSGVTSYNEQFF. For the CDR3, the DNA is TGTGCCAGCAGCCCGGGGACTAGCGGGGTAACATCCTACAATGAGCAGTTCTTC.

This clonotype occurred a few times. The rearrangement uses TRBV20-1 and TRBJ1-2; no reliable D call. Germline assignment: CDR1 DFQATT and CDR2 SNEGSKA (reference sequence). V dropped 3 bases and J dropped 8 bases, with 10 bases sitting between them. This CDR3 has 11 amino acids. Here the CDR3 DNA reads TGCAGTGCTAGTCCCGGGCAAGGCTACACCTTC. It encodes CSASPGQGYTF.